Below, 23 T cell receptor beta chains from the same sample are listed, as sequenced in a study of T-cell reconstitution after alpha-beta-depleted transplantation in children. A library of TCRbeta sequences, prepared with unique molecular identifiers, was generated. Each CDR3 protein gets one entry after TCRdb re-called the PCR reads with MiXCR. In the table there are about 590,000 distinct CDR3 sequences, around 13% of which are singletons. The starting material was PBMCs, mostly from graft donor cells, obtained 360 days after TCRalphabeta/CD19-depleted stem cell transplant. Receptor source: a male patient younger than 18 who had a stem cell transplant for acute myeloid leukemia, so the T cells may come from the graft donor.

This clonotype was observed once. The rearrangement links TRBV19 to TRBJ2-2; TRBD1 aligns across 10 bases. This CDR3 contains 18 residues. Losses at the gene ends were 10 bases for V and 2 bases for J; bases not matched to a gene: 16. CDR1 and CDR2 (germline): LNHDA, SQIVND (reference sequence). The DNA for the CDR3 is TGTGCCACGATCGACAGGGGGCTGTCTAGCGCAAACACCGGGGAGCTGTTTTTT. Protein product: CATIDRGLSSANTGELFF.

This clonotype was detected many times. This chain uses TRBV7-9 with TRBJ2-6; D is ambiguous. Germline assignment: CDR1 SEHNR and CDR2 FQNEAQ (reference sequence). This CDR3 has 18 amino acids. Trimming took off 10 bases at V and 2 bases at J, with 24 bases between the two ends. As DNA, the CDR3 is TGTGCCACCCCTGAGAGGTGGAGTCTGGAGACTGGGGCCAACGTCCTGACTTTC. Protein product: CATPERWSLETGANVLTF.

This clonotype was detected only a few times. The chain has TRBV5-6 and TRBJ2-7; 12 nucleotides align to TRBD2. Per germline, CDR1 SGHDT and CDR2 YYEEEE. The CDR3 spans 15 residues. V trimming: 0 bases; J trimming: 6 bases; junction bases outside the gene matches: 4. CDR3 DNA: TGTGCCAGCAGCTTGGCACTAGCGGGAGGCTTCGAGCAGTACTTC. The encoded protein is CASSLALAGGFEQYF. The variable domain in full, with the rest retrieved from reference TRBV5-6 and TRBJ2-7, is DAGVTQSPTHLIKTRGQQVTLRCSPKSGHDTVSWYQQALGQGPQFIFQYYEEEERQRGNFPDRFSGHQFPNYSSELNVNALLLGDSALYLCASSLALAGGFEQYFGPGTRLTVT.

The chain employs TRBV14 and TRBJ1-1, with D perhaps TRBD1 (6 bases). The CDR3 consists of 16 residues. CDR1 and CDR2 from the germline V gene are SGHDN and FVKESK. With 4 bases removed from V and 10 bases from J, the gap between germline ends came to 25 bases. CDR3 nucleotides: TGTGCCAGCAGCCTATTCTGGGGACATCTAACTCCTCTAGCTTTCTTT. It translates to CASSLFWGHLTPLAFF. The whole variable domain, remainder taken from reference TRBV14 and TRBJ1-1, is EAGVTQFPSHSVIEKGQTVTLRCDPISGHDNLYWYRRVMGKEIKFLLHFVKESKQDESGMPNNRFLAERTGGTYSTLKVQPAELEDSGVYFCASSLFWGHLTPLAFFGQGTRLTVV.

This clonotype was counted at least ten times. The J gene is TRBJ2-7, the V gene TRBV6-1; 9 nucleotides agree with TRBD2. Trimming took 6 bases from V and 2 from J; bases not matched to a gene: 17. This CDR3 spans 18 amino acids. Per the germline V gene, CDR1 is MNHNS and CDR2 is SASEGT. The CDR3 sequence is CASSQTGFLSGRPYEQYF. CDR3 DNA sequence: TGTGCCAGCAGCCAAACAGGGTTTCTAAGCGGGAGGCCCTACGAGCAGTACTTC.

This clonotype was observed a handful of times. The chain employs TRBV15 and TRBJ1-4; D is perhaps TRBD1 (5 bases). The germline V and J ends were trimmed by 5 bases and 8 bases, with 9 bases remaining between them. The CDR3 is 12 residues long. Germline CDR1 and CDR2: LNHNV and YYDKDF (reference sequence). The CDR3: CATSEGEEKLFF. As DNA, the CDR3 is TGTGCCACCAGCGAAGGGGAGGAAAAACTGTTTTTT. Full variable domain (outside the CDR3, taken from reference TRBV15 and TRBJ1-4): DAMVIQNPRYQVTQFGKPVTLSCSQTLNHNVMYWYQQKSSQAPKLLFHYYDKDFNNEADTPDNFQSRRPNTSFCFLDIRSPGLGDTAMYLCATSEGEEKLFFGSGTQLSVL.

This clonotype was counted between two and nine times. J is TRBJ2-2 and V is TRBV30, with D unclear. V shed 3 bases and J shed 0 bases, with 8 bases lying between them. CDR1 GTSNPN and CDR2 SVGIG come from the germline V gene (reference sequence). The CDR3 is 14 residues long. DNA for the CDR3: TGTGCCTGGAGGGAAACGACGAACACCGGGGAGCTGTTTTTT. This encodes CAWRETTNTGELFF.

This clonotype was counted ten times or more. V gene TRBV6-4 combines with J gene TRBJ2-7; D gene unclear. The CDR3 spans 17 residues. Deletions cut 6 bases from V and 0 bases from J, with 21 bases between. The germline V gene encodes CDR1 MRHNA and CDR2 SNTAGT. As DNA, the CDR3 is TGTGCCAGCAGCACTCCTGTCGGATCCCCCCGCTCCTACGAGCAGTACTTC. This encodes CASSTPVGSPRSYEQYF.

The table lists this clonotype with a few counts. The chain employs TRBV4-2 and TRBJ2-7, with a possible D match to TRBD2 (6 bases). CDR1 and CDR2 from the germline V gene are LGHNA and YNFKEQ. The CDR3 is 17 residues long. Trimming left V 0 bases short and J 3 bases short, with 18 bases between. CDR3 coding DNA: TGTGCCAGCAGCCAAGATGAGGGGCGGCCGCGGGACTACGAGCAGTACTTC. Amino acids: CASSQDEGRPRDYEQYF.

The gene calls are TRBV10-3 and TRBJ2-1; 11 nucleotides match TRBD2. The V segment lost 5 bases and the J segment 3 bases; nucleotides outside the gene matches: 21. Germline V gene sequence: CDR1 ENHRY, CDR2 SYGVKD. CDR3 length equals 21 residues. Here the CDR3 reads CAISQGARGSGRASFYNEQFF. The DNA of the CDR3 is TGTGCCATCAGTCAGGGGGCAAGGGGTAGCGGGAGGGCCAGTTTCTACAATGAGCAGTTCTTC.

This clonotype has more than one count but fewer than ten. The chain uses TRBV10-3 and TRBJ2-1, with a weak D call TRBD2 (5 bases). With 2 bases removed from V and 4 bases from J, the gap between germline ends came to 12 bases. Looked up from germline, CDR1 is ENHRY and CDR2 is SYGVKD. CDR3 length: 15 amino acids. The CDR3 region has the DNA TGTGCCATCAGTGAGAGAACGGACTCATACAATGAGCAGTTCTTC. Translated: CAISERTDSYNEQFF.

Here the CDR3 DNA reads TGTGCCACCAGCAGAGATCGGTTCGAGCAGTACTTC. Encoded protein: CATSRDRFEQYF. J is TRBJ2-7 and V is TRBV15; D unclear. The CDR3 consists of 12 residues. The germline gives CDR1 LNHNV, CDR2 YYDKDF (reference sequence). V shed 0 bases and J shed 6 bases, with 6 bases lying between them.

The rearrangement uses TRBV4-3 and TRBJ2-1; 8 bases fit TRBD2. The CDR3 is made up of 17 amino acids. Trimming at V came to 0 bases and at J to 6 bases, leaving 10 bases not matched to a gene. Germline CDR1 and CDR2: LGHNA and YSLEER. CDR3: CASSQDTAGGPFNEQFF. CDR3 nucleotides: TGCGCCAGCAGCCAAGATACGGCGGGAGGCCCTTTCAATGAGCAGTTCTTC.

Ten or more counts support this clonotype. CDR3 amino acids: CAISESMGGAAGELFF. DNA for the CDR3: TGTGCCATCAGTGAGTCGATGGGGGGAGCCGCCGGGGAGCTGTTTTTT. The chain combines TRBV10-3 with TRBJ2-2; perhaps TRBD2 as D (6 bases). V was clipped by 0 bases and J by 6 bases, with 14 bases between them. From germline, CDR1 is ENHRY and CDR2 SYGVKD. This CDR3 is 16 amino acids long.

CDR3: CSVYGTGKSYEQYF. In nucleotides, the CDR3 is TGCAGCGTTTACGGGACAGGGAAATCCTACGAGCAGTACTTC. The chain joins TRBV29-1 to TRBJ2-7; 9 nucleotides align to TRBD1. V shed 5 bases, J shed 1 base, and the junction held 6 bases outside the gene matches. The CDR3 has 14 residues. Germline values: CDR1 SQVTM, CDR2 ANQGSEA.

This clonotype has only a few counts. The chain carries TRBV4-2 and TRBJ2-7, with D possibly TRBD2 on 5 matching bases. Germline V gene lookup returns CDR1 LGHNA and CDR2 YNFKEQ. V gave up 1 base and J gave up 2 bases, with 12 bases separating them. The CDR3 runs to 15 residues. CDR3 region: CASSQGGYGAYEQYF. For the CDR3, the DNA is TGTGCCAGCAGCCAAGGAGGGTACGGAGCCTACGAGCAGTACTTC.

The V gene is TRBV12-3 or TRBV12-4, the J gene TRBJ2-7; 16 bases line up with TRBD2. CDR3 length: 18 residues. With 4 bases clipped from V and 4 bases from J, the junction kept 10 bases outside the gene matches. The CDR3 DNA reads as TGTGCCAGCAGTTCCGGGACTAGCGGGAGGGCCGTATGGTACGAGCAGTACTTC. This gives the protein CASSSGTSGRAVWYEQYF.

The chain has TRBV30 and TRBJ1-5, with TRBD1 as a possible D gene (6 bases). Germline CDR1 is GTSNPN and CDR2 is SVGIG (reference sequence). The CDR3 totals 15 residues. V lost 0 bases and J 2 bases, leaving 11 bases between the germline ends. CDR3 coding DNA: TGTGCCTGGAGTGTACTGGCAGGGGGCAATCAGCCCCAGCATTTT. It translates to CAWSVLAGGNQPQHF.

In its sample, this clonotype was seen a few times. This sequence joins TRBV6-2 or TRBV6-3 and TRBJ2-7; TRBD2 might be the D (6 bases). This CDR3 has 15 residues. CDR1 MNHEY and CDR2 SVGEGT come from the germline V gene. V gave up 6 bases and J gave up 1 base, with 16 bases separating them. In DNA, the CDR3 is TGTGCCAGCAGCCTCCGGGACTCCTTTTCCTACGAGCAGTACTTC. Its translation: CASSLRDSFSYEQYF.

In this sample, this clonotype turned up once. The chain combines TRBV9 with TRBJ2-7; D is unclear. The V end was cut by 2 bases, the J end by 7 bases, with 13 bases between. The CDR3 contains 13 residues. Germline-derived CDR1 and CDR2 are SGDLS and YYNGEE. CDR3 DNA: TGTGCCAGCAGCGTCAAACGGACCGCGGAGCAGTACTTC. Translated, it gives CASSVKRTAEQYF.

The gene calls are TRBV7-6 and TRBJ2-1, with TRBD2 matching 16 bases. Germline CDR1 and CDR2: SGHVS and FNYEAQ. The CDR3 covers 18 residues. Losses at the gene ends were 5 bases for V and 7 bases for J; bases not matched to a gene: 11. The CDR3 sequence is CASSQGLAGGPFRNEQFF. CDR3 nucleotide sequence: TGTGCCAGCAGCCAGGGACTAGCGGGAGGGCCTTTTAGGAATGAGCAGTTCTTC. Combining the CDR3 with reference TRBV7-6 and TRBJ2-1 gives the whole variable domain GAGVSQSPRYKVTKRGQDVALRCDPISGHVSLYWYRQALGQGPEFLTYFNYEAQQDKSGLPNDRFSAERPEGSISTLTIQRTEQRDSAMYRCASSQGLAGGPFRNEQFFGPGTRLTVL.

This clonotype was observed a few times. The chain carries TRBV9 and TRBJ2-7; 10 bases fit TRBD1. The germline V gene has CDR1 SGDLS and CDR2 YYNGEE. There are 15 residues in the CDR3. The ends lost 4 bases at V and 1 base at J; junction bases unmatched: 5. Written as DNA, the CDR3 is TGTGCCAGCAGCCAGGGACAGGGGATTTCCTACGAGCAGTACTTC. Protein sequence: CASSQGQGISYEQYF.

The rearrangement links TRBV6-2 or TRBV6-3 to TRBJ2-7, with 7 bases aligning to TRBD2. CDR3 length: 16 residues. Germline assignment: CDR1 MNHEY and CDR2 SVGEGT. The junction had 5 bases not matched to a gene; V was cut back by 0 bases and J by 0 bases. The CDR3 region has the DNA TGTGCCAGCAGTTACTCGGCGCGGGAGACCTCCTACGAGCAGTACTTC. Translation gives CASSYSARETSYEQYF.